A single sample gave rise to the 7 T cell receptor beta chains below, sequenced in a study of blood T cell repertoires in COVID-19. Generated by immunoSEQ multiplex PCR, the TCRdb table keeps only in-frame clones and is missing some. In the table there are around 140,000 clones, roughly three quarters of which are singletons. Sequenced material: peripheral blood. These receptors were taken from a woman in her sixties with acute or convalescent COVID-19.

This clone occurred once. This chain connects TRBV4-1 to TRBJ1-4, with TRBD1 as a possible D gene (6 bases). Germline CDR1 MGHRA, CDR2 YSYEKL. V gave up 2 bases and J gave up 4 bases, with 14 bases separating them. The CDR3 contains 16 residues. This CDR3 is CASSQQPGHSNEKLFF. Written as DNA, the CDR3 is TGCGCCAGCAGCCAACAACCGGGACATAGTAATGAAAAACTGTTTTTT.

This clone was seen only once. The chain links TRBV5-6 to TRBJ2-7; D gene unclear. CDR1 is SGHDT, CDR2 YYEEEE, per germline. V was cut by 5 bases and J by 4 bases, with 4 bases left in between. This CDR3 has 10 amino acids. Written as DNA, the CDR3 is TGTGCCAGCAGACAGTACGAGCAGTACTTC. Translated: CASRQYEQYF. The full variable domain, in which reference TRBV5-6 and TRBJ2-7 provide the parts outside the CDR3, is DAGVTQSPTHLIKTRGQQVTLRCSPKSGHDTVSWYQQALGQGPQFIFQYYEEEERQRGNFPDRFSGHQFPNYSSELNVNALLLGDSALYLCASRQYEQYFGPGTRLTVT.

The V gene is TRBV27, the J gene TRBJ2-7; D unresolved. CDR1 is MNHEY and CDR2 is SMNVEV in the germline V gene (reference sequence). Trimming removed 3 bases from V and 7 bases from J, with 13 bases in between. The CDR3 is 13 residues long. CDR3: CASSFPLSGEQYF. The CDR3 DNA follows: TGTGCCAGCAGTTTCCCCCTGTCGGGTGAGCAGTACTTC.

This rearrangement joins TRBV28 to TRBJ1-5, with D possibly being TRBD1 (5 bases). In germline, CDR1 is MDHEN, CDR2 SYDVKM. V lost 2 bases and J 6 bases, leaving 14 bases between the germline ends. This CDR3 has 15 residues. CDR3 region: CASSLGGGVGQPQHF. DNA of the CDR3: TGTGCCAGCAGTTTAGGGGGGGGAGTGGGTCAGCCCCAGCATTTT.

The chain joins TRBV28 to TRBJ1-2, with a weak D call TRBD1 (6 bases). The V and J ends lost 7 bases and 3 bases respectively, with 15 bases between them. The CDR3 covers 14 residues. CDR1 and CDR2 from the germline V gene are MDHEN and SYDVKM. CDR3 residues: CASIRGGGDYGYTF. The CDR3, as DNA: TGTGCCAGCATTCGAGGCGGGGGCGACTATGGCTACACCTTC.

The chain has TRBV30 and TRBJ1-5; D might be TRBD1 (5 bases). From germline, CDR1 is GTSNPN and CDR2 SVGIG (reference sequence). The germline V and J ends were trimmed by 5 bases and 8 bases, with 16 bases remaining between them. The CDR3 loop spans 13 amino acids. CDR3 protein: CAWAKRGLEPQHF. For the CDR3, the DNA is TGTGCCTGGGCCAAACGGGGACTTGAGCCCCAGCATTTT.

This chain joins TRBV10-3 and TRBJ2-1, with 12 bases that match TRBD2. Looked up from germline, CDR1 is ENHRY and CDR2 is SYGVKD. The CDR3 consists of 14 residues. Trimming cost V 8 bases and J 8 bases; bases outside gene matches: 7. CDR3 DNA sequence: TGTGCCATCCGGGCTAGCGGGAGGGGCGATGAGCAGTTCTTC. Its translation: CAIRASGRGDEQFF.